This T cell receptor (beta chain) was sequenced for a study of post-analysis software for immune sequencing data. Notes on the study in general: The study found TRBV5-6, TRBV5-1 and TRBV20-1 among about five TRBV segments more frequent in patients than controls.

With regard to this clonotype: Its matching antigen is unknown.

V was cut by 0 bases and J by 3 bases, with 7 bases left in between. The CDR3 is 15 amino acids. Germline assignment: CDR1 SGHRS and CDR2 YFSETQ. Every TCR beta cDNA library bore unique molecular identifiers. TCRdb re-analysed the PCR reads in MiXCR, keeping a single row per CDR3 protein. Counted here are around 400,000 distinct CDR3 sequences, around 37% occurring once; the ten biggest clones make up roughly 12%. The source material was blood. The chain joins TRBV5-1 to TRBJ2-6; no definite D call. The TCR sequence derives from a girl aged 10 to 17 with multiple sclerosis. The CDR3 nucleotides read TGCGCCAGCAGCTTGGGGCTGTATGGGGCCAACGTCCTGACTTTC. Translated, it gives CASSLGLYGANVLTF.